This T cell receptor (beta chain) was captured by sequencing in a study of human T cells and chemical hapten exposure. The study's findings and limits: Controls had significantly fewer large CDR3 similarity clusters than were formed by expanded TCRs.

Germline CDR1 reads MRHNA; CDR2 reads SNTAGT. CDR3 length equals 14 residues. Trimming cost V 6 bases and J 4 bases; bases outside gene matches: 4. Time point noted: patch test 2, 6 weeks after DPC sensitization. Noted treatment: therapeutic diphenylcyclopropenone sensitization with weekly scalp DPC. This clonotype was detected a few times. The antigen remains unidentified. TCRdb re-called the RACE reads with MiXCR, one entry per CDR3 protein. The sample holds a few hundred thousand distinct CDR3 sequences, nearly 6.5% seen once. The source of this sequence is a woman between 18 and 29 years old with alopecia areata. Some clones in this sample may be carry-over from other donors' samples. This chain links TRBV6-4 with TRBJ2-3; 10 bases are a match to TRBD2. The source material was whole blood, sampled in connection with sensitization to the hapten diphenylcyclopropenone (DPC). CDR3 protein: CASSERGGSDTQYF. CDR3 nucleotide sequence: TGTGCCAGCAGCGAGCGGGGGGGCTCAGATACGCAGTATTTT.